This entry features one T cell receptor (beta chain) sequence. Its binding antigen is unknown. No much larger clonotype is one base removed from it; base qualities were not supplied. The study evaluated CTLA-4 blockade (ipilimumab) given together with focal radiation therapy in patients who had chemo-refractory metastatic non-small-cell lung cancer. The sample belongs to a study of radiotherapy plus CTLA-4 blockade in lung cancer (dated by TCRdb to 2017 to 2018). About the study as a whole: Among enrolled patients, 15% to 20% had an objective response and 31% reached disease control.

The method was the immunoSEQ multiplex PCR assay. TCRdb took over this immuneACCESS table, retaining in-frame rearrangements with V and J assigned. Such tables are incomplete; in checked studies, under half of the missing clones stem from an unresolved V gene, and the remainder is unexplained. The sample contains 40,000 or so clones, approximately 62% of them found a single time. The leading ten clones occupy 15% to 20% of the sample. CDR1 MNHEY and CDR2 SMNVEV are derived from the germline V gene (reference sequence). CDR3 length: 13 amino acids, cysteine to phenylalanine. The sequence is cut down to CDR3 DNA, 39 bases in frame from base 1. V is shortened by 6 bases, J by 5 bases, and the region joining them spans 12 bases. Study-wide conclusions, independent of this receptor: The strongest predictors of response, as reported, were early dynamic changes in blood T cell clones along with a rise in serum interferon-beta after radiation. After treatment with radiotherapy and ipilimumab, TCR clones that came from tumors expanded in the peripheral blood.

The sequence derives from a human donor with non-small cell lung cancer who had a partial response to radiotherapy plus ipilimumab. The sequenced sample was peripheral blood, obtained from a patient treated with radiotherapy plus ipilimumab. This chain joins TRBV27 to TRBJ2-3; the D segment could be TRBD1, given 6 matching bases. At the DNA level, the sequence is TGTGCCAGCAGCGTGGGGGCCGGAGATACGCAGTATTTT. Its product reads: CASSVGAGDTQYF.